Listed below are T cell receptor beta chains from one sample, sequenced in a study of blood T cells in healthy people across ages. TCRdb called the 5' RACE reads again in MiXCR, with one record for every CDR3 protein. The sample yields roughly 900,000 distinct CDR3 sequences, around 48% seen once. Sequencing input: blood. These receptors all come from a man aged 25-45 years in good health. Both conserved end residues are part of each CDR3. A D gene is named only where the DNA matches it firmly. For some rows the clone size is stated as once, few or many, or as a class when expanded; others skip it.

J,V,size,D,CDR3,DNA
TRBJ1-1,TRBV15,NA,NA,CATSRGNTEAFF,TGTGCCACCAGCAGGGGTAACACTGAAGCTTTCTTT
TRBJ1-4,TRBV7-9,NA,NA,CASRSLGHNEKLFF,TGTGCCAGCAGATCCTTAGGACATAATGAAAAACTGTTTTTT
TRBJ2-1,TRBV7-2,many,TRBD2,CASTWPGRGVNEQFF,TGTGCCAGCACTTGGCCTGGGCGGGGGGTCAATGAGCAGTTCTTC
TRBJ2-1,TRBV12-3/TRBV12-4,NA,NA,CASRGGAGDEQFF,TGTGCCAGCAGAGGAGGGGCCGGCGATGAGCAGTTCTTC
TRBJ2-7,TRBV7-9,many,TRBD2,CASSLERGQYEQYF,TGTGCCAGCAGCTTAGAGCGGGGGCAGTACGAGCAGTACTTC
TRBJ2-1,TRBV3-1,NA,NA,CASSLYIRSVNEQFF,TGTGCCAGCAGCCTGTATATCAGGTCAGTCAATGAGCAGTTCTTC
TRBJ1-5,TRBV3-1,few,TRBD1,CASSQGTVNQPQHF,TGTGCCAGCAGCCAGGGGACAGTTAATCAGCCCCAGCATTTT
TRBJ2-1,TRBV27,many,NA,CASRSRDVQNEQFF,TGTGCCAGCCGTAGTCGGGACGTTCAGAATGAGCAGTTCTTC
TRBJ2-2,TRBV12-3/TRBV12-4,many,TRBD1,CASSLALQGDGELFF,TGTGCCAGCAGTTTAGCACTACAGGGGGACGGGGAGCTGTTTTTT
TRBJ1-2,TRBV21-1,NA,NA,CASSHTGGYGYTF,TGTGCCAGCAGTCATACAGGGGGCTATGGCTACACCTTC
TRBJ1-5,TRBV4-1,few,NA,CASREEGPSNQPQHF,TGCGCCAGCAGAGAGGAGGGACCGAGCAATCAGCCCCAGCATTTT
TRBJ2-7,TRBV11-3,NA,NA,CASSLALVTSDEQYF,TGTGCCAGCAGCTTAGCATTGGTGACATCCGACGAGCAGTACTTC
TRBJ2-5,TRBV6-6,NA,TRBD1,CASSKGQGVRETQYF,TGTGCCAGCAGCAAGGGACAGGGAGTCCGGGAGACCCAGTACTTC
TRBJ2-3,TRBV7-9,NA,TRBD2,CASMTSGTDTRYF,TGTGCCTCCATGACTAGCGGAACAGATACGCGGTATTTT
TRBJ2-5,TRBV27,NA,NA,CASSREGLGSQTQYF,TGTGCCAGCAGTCGTGAGGGCCTGGGCAGTCAGACCCAGTACTTC
TRBJ2-3,TRBV18,NA,TRBD2,CASSPPLAGAVNTDTQYF,TGTGCCAGCTCACCACCGCTAGCGGGGGCCGTAAACACAGATACGCAGTATTTT
TRBJ2-5,TRBV5-6,NA,NA,CASSLGGVSGREQYF,TGTGCCAGCAGCTTGGGGGGTGTTTCAGGGAGAGAGCAGTACTTC
TRBJ2-6,TRBV5-1,NA,TRBD1,CASSFNLYRGTGANVLTF,TGCGCCAGCAGCTTTAACCTTTACAGGGGGACTGGGGCCAACGTCCTGACTTTC
TRBJ2-4,TRBV2,NA,NA,CASSSQGGGNIQYF,TGTGCCAGCAGTAGCCAGGGGGGCGGAAACATTCAGTACTTC
TRBJ2-7,TRBV2,NA,NA,CANSEVGGEVYEQYF,TGTGCCAACAGTGAAGTTGGAGGGGAAGTCTACGAGCAGTACTTC
TRBJ2-1,TRBV29-1,few,TRBD2,CSVGDLLAGGQRNEQFF,TGCAGCGTTGGGGACCTACTAGCGGGGGGGCAGCGAAATGAGCAGTTCTTC
TRBJ2-6,TRBV29-1,many,NA,CSVDEGVKVSGANVLTF,TGCAGCGTTGACGAAGGGGTAAAGGTCTCTGGGGCCAACGTCCTGACTTTC